This TCR beta chain was recorded in a study of beta chain features in type 1 diabetes. Every bit of the isolated RNA underwent reverse transcription, so sequencing read expressed TCRB transcripts. The repertoire was sequenced with immunoSEQ multiplex PCR; TCRdb's copy has only in-frame clones and lacks some. In the table there are under 950,000 clones, under 20% of which are singletons. CDR3 length equals 13 residues. Trimming shortened V by 1 base and J by 3 bases, and 7 bases separated the two germline ends. Looked up from germline, CDR1 is LNHDA and CDR2 is SQIVND (reference sequence). What was sequenced was naive CD4+ T cells from blood. The chain couples TRBV19 to TRBJ2-7; D not resolved. The receptor comes from a woman under 30 in good health. CDR3 protein: CASSIAGNYEQYF. The CDR3 DNA sequence: TGTGCCAGTAGTATAGCAGGAAACTACGAGCAGTACTTC.